These 10 T cell receptor beta chains were sequenced from one sample in a study of long-term antiretroviral therapy in people with HIV. A v3.0 immunoSEQ assay was performed at survey level. Sequencing used immunoSEQ multiplex PCR; TCRdb keeps in-frame clones, though not all of them. The sample includes about 27,000 clones, about 84% of them seen just once. This specimen consisted of unsorted PBMCs, obtained 0.8 years before starting antiretroviral therapy. These receptors were taken from a man aged 18 to 29 with HIV.

The CDR3 region is CASSLLPLDGGGPRNEQFF. The CDR3, as DNA: TGTGCCAGCAGCTTACTTCCGTTAGACGGCGGGGGGCCGAGGAATGAGCAGTTCTTC. The J gene is TRBJ2-1, the V gene TRBV7-2; 8 bases fit TRBD2. Trimming took 2 bases from V and 7 from J; bases not matched to a gene: 19. Germline V CDR1 and CDR2: SGHTA, FQGNSA. The CDR3 totals 19 residues. The whole variable domain, remainder taken from reference TRBV7-2 and TRBJ2-1, is GAGVSQSPSNKVTEKGKDVELRCDPISGHTALYWYRQSLGQGLEFLIYFQGNSAPDKSGLPSDRFSAERTGGSVSTLTIQRTQQEDSAVYLCASSLLPLDGGGPRNEQFFGPGTRLTVL.

The V call is TRBV19, the J call TRBJ1-1; D call uncertain. Germline values: CDR1 LNHDA, CDR2 SQIVND (reference sequence). The CDR3 extends over 11 amino acids. The V end lost 5 bases, the J end lost 4 bases, and 5 bases lay between the germline ends. The CDR3 DNA sequence: TGTGCCAGTAGTGTCAGCACTGAAGCTTTCTTT. It is translated as CASSVSTEAFF. Full variable domain (remainder filled in from reference TRBV19 and TRBJ1-1): DGGITQSPKYLFRKEGQNVTLSCEQNLNHDAMYWYRQDPGQGLRLIYYSQIVNDFQKGDIAEGYSVSREKKESFPLTVTSAQKNPTAFYLCASSVSTEAFFGQGTRLTVV.

About this clone: Other DNA variants within this sample encode the same CDR3. The chain carries TRBV27 and TRBJ1-6; D is unclear. The ends were cut back, 0 bases at V and 8 bases at J, with 5 bases in the middle. In germline, CDR1 is MNHEY, CDR2 SMNVEV (reference sequence). This CDR3 has 13 amino acids. The CDR3 is CASSLSTDSPLHF. The CDR3 DNA is TGTGCCAGCAGTTTATCGACGGATTCACCCCTCCACTTT.

This chain joins TRBV4-2 and TRBJ1-6, with TRBD1 matching over 10 bases. The junction had 7 bases not matched to a gene; V was cut back by 0 bases and J by 8 bases. Looked up from germline, CDR1 is LGHNA and CDR2 is YNFKEQ. The CDR3 length is 17 residues. This CDR3 is CASSQDIPGQGYSPLHF. Written as DNA, the CDR3 is TGTGCCAGCAGCCAAGACATCCCGGGACAGGGGTATTCACCCCTCCACTTT.

This clone has a handful of counts. The chain employs TRBV18 and TRBJ1-2; the D gene is possibly TRBD1 (6 bases). V was pared by 6 bases and J by 6 bases, with 20 bases between. Germline V gene data show CDR1 as KGHSH and CDR2 as LQKENI. This CDR3 has 15 amino acids. CDR3 nucleotide sequence: TGTGCCAGCTCCCCCGTAGCAGGGGATATGGATGGCTACACCTTC. Protein: CASSPVAGDMDGYTF. Together with reference TRBV18 and TRBJ1-2, the CDR3 gives the full variable domain: NAGVMQNPRHLVRRRGQEARLRCSPMKGHSHVYWYRQLPEEGLKFMVYLQKENIIDESGMPKERFSAEFPKEGPSILRIQQVVRGDSAAYFCASSPVAGDMDGYTFGSGTRLTVV.

The gene calls are TRBV30 and TRBJ2-3, with D uncertain. Looked up from germline, CDR1 is GTSNPN and CDR2 is SVGIG (reference sequence). Trimming shortened V by 0 bases and J by 3 bases, and 10 bases separated the two germline ends. The CDR3 spans 14 residues. The CDR3 reads CAWSVSLPTDTQYF. The CDR3, as DNA: TGTGCCTGGAGTGTAAGCCTGCCGACAGATACGCAGTATTTT. Filled out from reference TRBV30 and TRBJ2-3, the complete variable domain reads SQTIHQWPATLVQPVGSPLSLECTVEGTSNPNLYWYRQAAGRGLQLLFYSVGIGQISSEVPQNLSASRPQDRQFILSSKKLLLSDSGFYLCAWSVSLPTDTQYFGPGTRLTVL.

This chain links TRBV4-2 with TRBJ2-1, with a possible D match to TRBD2 (6 bases). Germline V gene data show CDR1 as LGHNA and CDR2 as YNFKEQ. Between the trimmed V and J ends, which lost 1 base and 0 bases, there was a span of 10 bases. The CDR3 covers 16 residues. The chain's CDR3 is CASSQAAGSSYNEQFF. In nucleotides, the CDR3 is TGTGCCAGCAGCCAAGCCGCGGGGAGCTCCTACAATGAGCAGTTCTTC.

The chain employs TRBV6-6 and TRBJ2-7; D is uncertain. Trimming took off 2 bases at V and 8 bases at J, with 7 bases between the two ends. Germline CDR1 and CDR2: MNHNY and SVGAGI (reference sequence). This CDR3 has 11 residues. This CDR3 reads CASSYGLQQYF. For the CDR3, the DNA is TGTGCCAGCAGTTACGGCTTACAGCAGTACTTC.

In this sample, this clone turned up a few times. The genes are TRBV7-2 and TRBJ2-7; D could derive from TRBD1 or TRBD2 (6 bases each). CDR3 length: 14 amino acids. V shed 2 bases and J shed 5 bases, with 13 bases lying between them. Germline-derived CDR1 and CDR2 are SGHTA and FQGNSA. The CDR3 here is CASSLSRGPHEQYF. The CDR3 DNA sequence: TGTGCCAGCAGCTTAAGTCGGGGGCCTCACGAGCAGTACTTC.

V is TRBV7-9 and J is TRBJ2-5; D is perhaps TRBD1 (6 bases). The CDR3 contains 14 residues. The V gene's germline CDR1 is SEHNR and CDR2 FQNEAQ (reference sequence). The V and J ends lost 7 bases and 5 bases respectively, with 17 bases between them. The CDR3 nucleotides read TGTGCCAGCACCCCACAGGGCGCTGGGGAGACCCAGTACTTC. Translating gives CASTPQGAGETQYF.